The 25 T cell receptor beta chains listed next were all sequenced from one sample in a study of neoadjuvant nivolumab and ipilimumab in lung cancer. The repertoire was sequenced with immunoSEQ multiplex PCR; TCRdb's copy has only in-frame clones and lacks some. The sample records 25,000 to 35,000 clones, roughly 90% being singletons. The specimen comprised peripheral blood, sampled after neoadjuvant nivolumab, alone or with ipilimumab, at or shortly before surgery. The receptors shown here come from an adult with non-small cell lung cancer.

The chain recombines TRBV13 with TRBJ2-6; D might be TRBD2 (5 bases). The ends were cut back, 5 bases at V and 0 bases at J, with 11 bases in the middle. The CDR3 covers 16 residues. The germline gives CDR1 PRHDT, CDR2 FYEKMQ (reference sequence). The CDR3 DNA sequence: TGTGCCAGCAGCCCCTTGGGGAGCTCTGGGGCCAACGTCCTGACTTTC. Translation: CASSPLGSSGANVLTF.

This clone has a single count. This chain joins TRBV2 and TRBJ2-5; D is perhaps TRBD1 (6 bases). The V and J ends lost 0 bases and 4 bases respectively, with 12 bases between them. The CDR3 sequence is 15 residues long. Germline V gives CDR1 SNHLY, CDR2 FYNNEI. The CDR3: CASSEASGVGETQYF. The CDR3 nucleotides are TGTGCCAGCAGTGAAGCGTCAGGGGTCGGAGAGACCCAGTACTTC.

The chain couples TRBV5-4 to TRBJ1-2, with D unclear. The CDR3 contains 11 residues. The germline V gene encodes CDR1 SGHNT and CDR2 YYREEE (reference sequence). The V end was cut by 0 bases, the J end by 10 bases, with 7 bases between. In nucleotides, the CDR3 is TGTGCCAGCAGCTTGGCCGGGGACTACACCTTC. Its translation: CASSLAGDYTF.

Here the CDR3 reads CASSPYRQVGLYEQYF. DNA for the CDR3: TGTGCCAGCAGCCCCTACCGACAGGTCGGCCTCTACGAGCAGTACTTC. V is TRBV11-2 and J is TRBJ2-7; D possibly corresponds to TRBD1 (6 bases). From germline, CDR1 is SGHAT and CDR2 FQNNGV. There are 16 residues in the CDR3. Between the trimmed V and J ends, which lost 5 bases and 3 bases, there was a span of 20 bases.

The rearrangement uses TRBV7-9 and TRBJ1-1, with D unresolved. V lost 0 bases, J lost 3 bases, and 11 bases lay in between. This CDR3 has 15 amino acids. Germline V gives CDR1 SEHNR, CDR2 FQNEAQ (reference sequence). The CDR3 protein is CASSLARLKHTEAFF. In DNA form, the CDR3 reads TGTGCCAGCAGCTTAGCGCGGTTGAAGCACACTGAAGCTTTCTTT.

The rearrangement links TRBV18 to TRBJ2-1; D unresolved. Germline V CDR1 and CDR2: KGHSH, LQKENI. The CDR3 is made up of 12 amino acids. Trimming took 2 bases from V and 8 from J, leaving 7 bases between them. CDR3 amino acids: CASSPDHDEQFF. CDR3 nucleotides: TGTGCCAGCTCACCAGATCACGATGAGCAGTTCTTC.

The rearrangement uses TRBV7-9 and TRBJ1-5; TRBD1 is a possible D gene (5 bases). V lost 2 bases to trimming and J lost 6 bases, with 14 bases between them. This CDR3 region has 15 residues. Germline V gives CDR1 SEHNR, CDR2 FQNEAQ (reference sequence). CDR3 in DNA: TGTGCCAGCAGCTTAAGTCGGCAGGGTGGTCAGCCCCAGCATTTT. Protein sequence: CASSLSRQGGQPQHF. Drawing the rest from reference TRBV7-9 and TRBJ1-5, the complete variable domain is DTGVSQNPRHKITKRGQNVTFRCDPISEHNRLYWYRQTLGQGPEFLTYFQNEAQLEKSRLLSDRFSAERPKGSFSTLEIQRTEQGDSAMYLCASSLSRQGGQPQHFGDGTRLSIL.

CDR3 residues: CASSEGGRGTQPQHF. The DNA of the CDR3 is TGTGCCAGCAGTGAAGGCGGAAGGGGCACTCAGCCCCAGCATTTT. The chain is built from TRBV6-1 and TRBJ1-5, with D possibly TRBD1 on 5 matching bases. V was trimmed by 1 base and J by 6 bases, leaving 13 bases between them. The CDR3 is 15 residues long. Germline CDR1 and CDR2: MNHNS and SASEGT.

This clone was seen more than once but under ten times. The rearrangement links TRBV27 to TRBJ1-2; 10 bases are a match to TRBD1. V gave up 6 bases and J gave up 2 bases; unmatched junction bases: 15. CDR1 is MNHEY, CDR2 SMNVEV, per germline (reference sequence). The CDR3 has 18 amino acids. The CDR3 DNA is TGTGCCAGCAGCACTACGGAACCGGGACAGGGGATCAACTATGGCTACACCTTC. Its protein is CASSTTEPGQGINYGYTF.

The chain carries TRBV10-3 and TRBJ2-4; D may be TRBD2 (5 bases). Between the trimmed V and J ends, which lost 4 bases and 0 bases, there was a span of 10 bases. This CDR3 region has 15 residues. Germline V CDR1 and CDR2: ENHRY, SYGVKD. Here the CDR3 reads CAISGSAEAKNIQYF. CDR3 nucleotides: TGTGCCATCAGTGGATCAGCGGAAGCCAAAAACATTCAGTACTTC.

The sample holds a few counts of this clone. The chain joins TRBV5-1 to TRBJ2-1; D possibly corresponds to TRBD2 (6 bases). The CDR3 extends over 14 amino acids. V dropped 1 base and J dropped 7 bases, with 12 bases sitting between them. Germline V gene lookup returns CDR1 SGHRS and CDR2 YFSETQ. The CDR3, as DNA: TGCGCCAGCAGCTTGACGCTGGGGGGAAATGAGCAGTTCTTC. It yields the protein CASSLTLGGNEQFF.

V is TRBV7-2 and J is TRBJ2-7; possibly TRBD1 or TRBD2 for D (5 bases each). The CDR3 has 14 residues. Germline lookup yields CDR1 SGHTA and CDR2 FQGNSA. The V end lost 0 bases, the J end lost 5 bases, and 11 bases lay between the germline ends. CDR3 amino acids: CASSLAGTPHEQYF. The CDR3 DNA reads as TGTGCCAGCAGCTTAGCCGGGACCCCTCACGAGCAGTACTTC.

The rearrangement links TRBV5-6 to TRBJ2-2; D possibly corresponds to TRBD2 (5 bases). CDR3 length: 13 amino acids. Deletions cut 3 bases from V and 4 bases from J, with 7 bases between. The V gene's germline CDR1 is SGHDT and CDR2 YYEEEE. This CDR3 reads CASSWEFTGELFF. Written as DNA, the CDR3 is TGTGCCAGCAGCTGGGAGTTCACCGGGGAGCTGTTTTTT. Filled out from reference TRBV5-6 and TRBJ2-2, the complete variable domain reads DAGVTQSPTHLIKTRGQQVTLRCSPKSGHDTVSWYQQALGQGPQFIFQYYEEEERQRGNFPDRFSGHQFPNYSSELNVNALLLGDSALYLCASSWEFTGELFFGEGSRLTVL.

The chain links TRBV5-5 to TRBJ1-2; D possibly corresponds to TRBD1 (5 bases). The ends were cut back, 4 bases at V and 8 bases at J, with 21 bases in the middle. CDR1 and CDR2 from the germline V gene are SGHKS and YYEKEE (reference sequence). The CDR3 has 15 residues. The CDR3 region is CASSPGAYGALGYTF. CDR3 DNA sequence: TGTGCCAGCAGCCCTGGGGCCTATGGCGCATTAGGCTACACCTTC. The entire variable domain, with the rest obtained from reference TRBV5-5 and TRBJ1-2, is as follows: DAGVTQSPTHLIKTRGQQVTLRCSPISGHKSVSWYQQVLGQGPQFIFQYYEKEERGRGNFPDRFSARQFPNYSSELNVNALLLGDSALYLCASSPGAYGALGYTFGSGTRLTVV.

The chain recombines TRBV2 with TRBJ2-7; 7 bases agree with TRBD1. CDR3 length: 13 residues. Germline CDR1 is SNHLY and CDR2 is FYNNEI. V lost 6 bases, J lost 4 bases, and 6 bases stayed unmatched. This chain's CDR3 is CASRRDSPYEQYF. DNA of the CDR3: TGTGCCAGCAGGAGGGACAGCCCTTACGAGCAGTACTTC.

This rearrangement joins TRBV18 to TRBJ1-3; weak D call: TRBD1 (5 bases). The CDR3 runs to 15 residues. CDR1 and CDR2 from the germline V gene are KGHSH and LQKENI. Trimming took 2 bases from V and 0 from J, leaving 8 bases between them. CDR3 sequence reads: CASSPIDSSGNTIYF. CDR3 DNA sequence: TGTGCCAGCTCACCAATCGACAGCTCTGGAAACACCATATATTTT.

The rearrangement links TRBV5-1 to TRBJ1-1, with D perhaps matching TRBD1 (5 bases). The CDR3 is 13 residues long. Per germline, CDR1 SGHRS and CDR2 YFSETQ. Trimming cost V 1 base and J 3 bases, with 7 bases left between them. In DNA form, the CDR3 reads TGCGCCAGCAGCTTGATAGGGGACACTGAAGCTTTCTTT. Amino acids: CASSLIGDTEAFF.

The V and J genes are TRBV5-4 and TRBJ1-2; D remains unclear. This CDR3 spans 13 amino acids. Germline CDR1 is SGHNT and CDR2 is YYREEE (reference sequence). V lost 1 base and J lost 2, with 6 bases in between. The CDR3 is CASSLPQNYGYTF. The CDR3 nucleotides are TGTGCCAGCAGCTTGCCACAAAACTATGGCTACACCTTC.

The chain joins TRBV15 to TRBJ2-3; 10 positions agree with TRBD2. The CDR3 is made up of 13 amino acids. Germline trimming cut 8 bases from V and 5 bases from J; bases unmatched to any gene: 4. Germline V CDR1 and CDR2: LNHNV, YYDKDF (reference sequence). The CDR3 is CATGTSDLDTQYF. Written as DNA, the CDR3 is TGTGCCACCGGGACTAGCGATTTAGATACGCAGTATTTT.

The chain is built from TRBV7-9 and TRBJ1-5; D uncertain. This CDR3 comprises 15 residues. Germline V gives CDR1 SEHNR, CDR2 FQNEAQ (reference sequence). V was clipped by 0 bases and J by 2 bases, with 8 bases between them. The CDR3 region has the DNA TGTGCCAGCAGCTTAGCCCGGCAGGGCAATCAGCCCCAGCATTTT. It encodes CASSLARQGNQPQHF.

This CDR3 is CASSPQGNTEAFF. CDR3 DNA sequence: TGTGCCAGCAGCCCACAGGGGAACACTGAAGCTTTCTTT. This chain links TRBV6-5 with TRBJ1-1, with D possibly TRBD1 on 6 matching bases. Trimming left V 6 bases short and J 1 base short, with 9 bases between. This CDR3 is 13 amino acids long. Per germline, CDR1 MNHEY and CDR2 SVGAGI.

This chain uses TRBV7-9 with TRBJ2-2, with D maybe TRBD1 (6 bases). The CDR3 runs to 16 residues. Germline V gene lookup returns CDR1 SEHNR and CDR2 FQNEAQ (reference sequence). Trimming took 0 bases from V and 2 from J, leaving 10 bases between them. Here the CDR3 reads CASSLAGTINTGELFF. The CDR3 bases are TGTGCCAGCAGCTTAGCCGGGACAATAAACACCGGGGAGCTGTTTTTT.

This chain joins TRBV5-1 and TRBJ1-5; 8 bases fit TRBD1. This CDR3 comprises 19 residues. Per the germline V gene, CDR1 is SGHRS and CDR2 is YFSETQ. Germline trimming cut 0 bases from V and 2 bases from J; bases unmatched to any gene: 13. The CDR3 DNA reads TGCGCCAGCAGCTTGGATGGACAGGGCTCCGCGGGAGGCAATCAGCCCCAGCATTTT. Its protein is CASSLDGQGSAGGNQPQHF.

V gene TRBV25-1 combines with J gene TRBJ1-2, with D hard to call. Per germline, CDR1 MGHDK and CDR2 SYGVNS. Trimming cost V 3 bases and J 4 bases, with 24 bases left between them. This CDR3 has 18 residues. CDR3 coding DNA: TGTGCCAGCAGTGACGTCGCTTTCCCTAGTGACACCGGCTATGGCTACACCTTC. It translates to CASSDVAFPSDTGYGYTF.

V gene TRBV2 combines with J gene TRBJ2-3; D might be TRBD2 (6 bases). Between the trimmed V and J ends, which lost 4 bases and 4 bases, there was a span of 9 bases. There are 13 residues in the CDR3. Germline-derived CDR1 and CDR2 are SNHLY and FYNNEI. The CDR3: CASSAGEADTQYF. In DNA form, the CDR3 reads TGTGCCAGCAGTGCGGGGGAGGCAGATACGCAGTATTTT.